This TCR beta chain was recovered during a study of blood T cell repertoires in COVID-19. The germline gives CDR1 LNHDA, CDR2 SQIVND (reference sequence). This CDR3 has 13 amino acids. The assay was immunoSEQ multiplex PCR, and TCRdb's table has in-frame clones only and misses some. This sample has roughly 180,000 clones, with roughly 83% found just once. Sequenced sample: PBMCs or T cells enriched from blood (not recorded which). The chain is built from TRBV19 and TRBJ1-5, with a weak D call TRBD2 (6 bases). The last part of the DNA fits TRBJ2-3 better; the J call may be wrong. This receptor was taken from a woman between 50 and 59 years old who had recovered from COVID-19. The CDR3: CASRGLGNQPQYF. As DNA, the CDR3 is TGTGCCAGTAGGGGACTGGGCAATCAGCCCCAGTATTTT.